This T cell receptor (beta chain) was captured in a study of CD8 T cells in ankylosing spondylitis. From germline, CDR1 is SGHTA and CDR2 FQGNSA. The CDR3 is made up of 14 amino acids. V lost 0 bases to trimming and J lost 5 bases, with 10 bases between them. TCRdb re-called the 5' RACE reads through MiXCR, storing one row per CDR3 protein. The sample carries approximately 250,000 distinct CDR3 sequences, about 10% recorded once. This clonotype was seen only once. The chain employs TRBV7-2 and TRBJ1-1; D is ambiguous. This clonotype originated in a male donor with ankylosing spondylitis or in good health (not recorded which). Sequenced: blood, either unsorted or a sorted T cell fraction (not recorded which). The CDR3 nucleotides read TGTGCCAGCAGCTTAGCGGGGTGGGTAACTGAAGCTTTCTTT. Residues: CASSLAGWVTEAFF.